This T cell receptor beta chain was identified in a study of blood T cell repertoires in COVID-19. Study background: Researchers got acute and convalescent COVID-19 samples from the United States, Italy and Spain.

CDR3 length equals 14 residues. Trimming removed 6 bases from V and 1 base from J, with 12 bases in between. Germline CDR1 is KGHSH and CDR2 is LQKENI. Residents of about two dozen US areas, aged roughly 18 to 90 years, made up the participants. Profiling relied on immunoSEQ multiplex PCR, and the TCRdb table lists in-frame clones only, not all of them. The repertoire includes approximately 140,000 clones, around 87% of them detected once, and 0.95% to 1.5% sits in the top ten. Specimen: PBMCs or T cells enriched from blood (not recorded which). The chain recombines TRBV18 with TRBJ1-1; tentatively, D is TRBD1 (6 bases). This sequence was found in a woman aged 25 to 45 with acute COVID-19. As DNA, the CDR3 is TGTGCCAGCTCGCACGGACAGTCGAACACTGAAGCTTTCTTT. Translating it yields CASSHGQSNTEAFF.